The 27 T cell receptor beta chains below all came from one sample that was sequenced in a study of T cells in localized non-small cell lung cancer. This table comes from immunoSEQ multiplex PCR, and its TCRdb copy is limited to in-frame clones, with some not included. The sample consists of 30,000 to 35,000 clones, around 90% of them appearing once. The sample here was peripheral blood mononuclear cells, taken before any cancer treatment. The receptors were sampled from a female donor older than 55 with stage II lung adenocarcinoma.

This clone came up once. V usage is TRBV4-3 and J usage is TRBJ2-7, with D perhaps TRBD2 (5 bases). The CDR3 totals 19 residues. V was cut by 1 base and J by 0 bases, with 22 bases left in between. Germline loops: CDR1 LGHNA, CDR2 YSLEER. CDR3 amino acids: CASSQGIMWRTQPSYEQYF. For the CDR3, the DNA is TGCGCCAGCAGCCAAGGGATTATGTGGAGGACCCAGCCCTCCTACGAGCAGTACTTC.

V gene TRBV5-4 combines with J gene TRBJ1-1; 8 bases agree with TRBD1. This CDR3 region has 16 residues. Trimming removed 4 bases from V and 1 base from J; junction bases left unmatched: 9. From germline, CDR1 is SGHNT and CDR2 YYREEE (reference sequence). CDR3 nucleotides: TGTGCCAGCAGCGAACCGGGACAGGAGAAGAACACTGAAGCTTTCTTT. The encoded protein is CASSEPGQEKNTEAFF.

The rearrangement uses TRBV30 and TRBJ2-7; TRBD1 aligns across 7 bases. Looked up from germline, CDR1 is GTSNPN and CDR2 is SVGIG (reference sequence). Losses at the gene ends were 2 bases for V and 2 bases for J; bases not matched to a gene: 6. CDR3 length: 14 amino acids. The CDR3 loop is CAWSPKGATYEQYF. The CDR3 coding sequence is TGTGCCTGGAGTCCGAAGGGGGCCACCTACGAGCAGTACTTC.

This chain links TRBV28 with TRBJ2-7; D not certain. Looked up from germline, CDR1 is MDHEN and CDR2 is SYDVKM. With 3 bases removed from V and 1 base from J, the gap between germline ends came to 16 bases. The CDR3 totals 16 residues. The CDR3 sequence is CASSFSSFPTSYEQYF. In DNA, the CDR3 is TGTGCCAGCAGTTTTTCAAGCTTCCCAACGTCCTACGAGCAGTACTTC. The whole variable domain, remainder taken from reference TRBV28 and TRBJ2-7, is DVKVTQSSRYLVKRTGEKVFLECVQDMDHENMFWYRQDPGLGLRLIYFSYDVKMKEKGDIPEGYSVSREKKERFSLILESASTNQTSMYLCASSFSSFPTSYEQYFGPGTRLTVT.

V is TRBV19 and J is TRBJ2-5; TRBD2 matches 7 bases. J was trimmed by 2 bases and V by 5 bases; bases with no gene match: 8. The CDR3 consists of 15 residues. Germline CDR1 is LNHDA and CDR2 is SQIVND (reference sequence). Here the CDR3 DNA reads TGTGCCAGTAGTCTAGCGGTGGGTATACAAGAGACCCAGTACTTC. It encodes CASSLAVGIQETQYF.

As DNA, the CDR3 is TGTGCCAGCAGCCAGTGGGGTGGGCCCCAGCATTTT. This encodes CASSQWGGPQHF. The rearrangement links TRBV14 to TRBJ1-5; D remains unclear. The CDR3 is 12 amino acids. Per the germline V gene, CDR1 is SGHDN and CDR2 is FVKESK. Trimming left V 3 bases short and J 9 bases short, with 9 bases between.

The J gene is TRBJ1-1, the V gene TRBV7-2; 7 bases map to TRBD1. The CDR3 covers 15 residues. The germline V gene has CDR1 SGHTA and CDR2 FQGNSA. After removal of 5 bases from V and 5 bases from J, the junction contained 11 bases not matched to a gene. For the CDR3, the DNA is TGTGCCAGCAGCCTTTACTCGACAGGGCAAACTGAAGCTTTCTTT. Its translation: CASSLYSTGQTEAFF. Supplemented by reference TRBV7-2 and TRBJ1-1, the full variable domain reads GAGVSQSPSNKVTEKGKDVELRCDPISGHTALYWYRQSLGQGLEFLIYFQGNSAPDKSGLPSDRFSAERTGGSVSTLTIQRTQQEDSAVYLCASSLYSTGQTEAFFGQGTRLTVV.

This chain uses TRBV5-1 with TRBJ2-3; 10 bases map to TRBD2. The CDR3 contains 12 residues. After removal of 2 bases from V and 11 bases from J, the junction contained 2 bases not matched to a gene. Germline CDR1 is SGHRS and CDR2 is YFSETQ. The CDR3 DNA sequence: TGCGCCAGCAGCTTCTCTAGCGGGGGGCAGTATTTT. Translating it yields CASSFSSGGQYF.

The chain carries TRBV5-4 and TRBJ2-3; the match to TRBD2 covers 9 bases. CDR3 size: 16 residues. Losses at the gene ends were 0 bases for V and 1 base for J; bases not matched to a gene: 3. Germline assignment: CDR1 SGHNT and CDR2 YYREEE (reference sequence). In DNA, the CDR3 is TGTGCCAGCAGCTTGGATAGCGGGAGTGGCACAGATACGCAGTATTTT. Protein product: CASSLDSGSGTDTQYF.

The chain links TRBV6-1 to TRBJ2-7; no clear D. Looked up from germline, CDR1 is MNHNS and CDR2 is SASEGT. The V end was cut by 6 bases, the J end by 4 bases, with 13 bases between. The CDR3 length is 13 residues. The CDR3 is CASSLSSYYEQYF. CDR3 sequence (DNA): TGTGCCAGCAGCCTGAGTTCCTATTACGAGCAGTACTTC.

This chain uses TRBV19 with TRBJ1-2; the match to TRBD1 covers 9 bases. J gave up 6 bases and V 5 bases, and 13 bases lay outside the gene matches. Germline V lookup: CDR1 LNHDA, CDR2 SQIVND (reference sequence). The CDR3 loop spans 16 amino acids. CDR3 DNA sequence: TGTGCCAGTAGTCCCCGAAGGGACAGGGTCTCTCATGGCTACACCTTC. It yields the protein CASSPRRDRVSHGYTF.

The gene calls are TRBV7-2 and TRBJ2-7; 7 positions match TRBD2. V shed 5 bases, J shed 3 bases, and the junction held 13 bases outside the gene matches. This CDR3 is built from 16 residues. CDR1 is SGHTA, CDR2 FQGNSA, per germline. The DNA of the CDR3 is TGTGCCAGCAGCCCAGGCGCCTCTAGCGGAGGCTACGAGCAGTACTTC. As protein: CASSPGASSGGYEQYF.

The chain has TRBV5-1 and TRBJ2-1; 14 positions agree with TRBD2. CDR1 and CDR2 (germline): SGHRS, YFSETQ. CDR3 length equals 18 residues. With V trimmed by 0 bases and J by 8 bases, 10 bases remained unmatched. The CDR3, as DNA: TGCGCCAGCAGCTTGGTGCCTCCGGGACTAGCGGGAGACGATGAGCAGTTCTTC. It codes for CASSLVPPGLAGDDEQFF.

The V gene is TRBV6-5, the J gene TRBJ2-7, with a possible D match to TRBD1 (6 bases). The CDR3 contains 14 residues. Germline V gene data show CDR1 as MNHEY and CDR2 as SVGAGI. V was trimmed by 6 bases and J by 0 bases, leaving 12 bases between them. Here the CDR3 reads CASSRTGSSYEQYF. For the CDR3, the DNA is TGTGCCAGCAGCCGAACAGGGAGCTCCTACGAGCAGTACTTC.

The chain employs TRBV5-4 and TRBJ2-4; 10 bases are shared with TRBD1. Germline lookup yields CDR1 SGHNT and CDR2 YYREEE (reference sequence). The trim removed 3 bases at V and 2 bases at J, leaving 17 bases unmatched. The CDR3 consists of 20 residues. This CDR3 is CASSWGSGQGIAVTKNIQYF. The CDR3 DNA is TGTGCCAGCAGCTGGGGTTCGGGACAGGGGATCGCAGTTACCAAAAACATTCAGTACTTC.

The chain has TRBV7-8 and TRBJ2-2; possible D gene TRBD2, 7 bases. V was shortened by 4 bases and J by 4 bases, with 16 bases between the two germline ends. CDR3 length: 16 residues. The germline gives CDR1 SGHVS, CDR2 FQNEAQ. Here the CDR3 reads CASSYGGGGVTGELFF. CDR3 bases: TGTGCCAGCAGCTACGGCGGGGGCGGGGTCACCGGGGAGCTGTTTTTT.

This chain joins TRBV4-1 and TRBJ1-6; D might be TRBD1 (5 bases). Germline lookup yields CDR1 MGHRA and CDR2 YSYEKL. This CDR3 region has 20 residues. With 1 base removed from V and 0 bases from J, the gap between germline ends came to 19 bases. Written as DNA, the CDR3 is TGCGCCAGCAGCCAAGCCTACTTTATGGAGGGGAGCTCCTATAATTCACCCCTCCACTTT. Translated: CASSQAYFMEGSSYNSPLHF.

The CDR3 reads CASSPGQVYTGELFF. The DNA for the CDR3 is TGTGCCAGCAGCCCGGGACAGGTTTACACCGGGGAGCTGTTTTTT. V is TRBV27 and J is TRBJ2-2; 8 nucleotides line up with TRBD1. CDR3 length equals 15 residues. Trimming cost V 6 bases and J 3 bases; bases outside gene matches: 6. The germline CDR1 and CDR2 sequences are MNHEY and SMNVEV (reference sequence).

The chain's CDR3 is CAIKSGAGEKLFF. For the CDR3, the DNA is TGTGCCATCAAATCGGGGGCAGGAGAAAAACTGTTTTTT. The gene calls are TRBV10-3 and TRBJ1-4, with D perhaps matching TRBD1 (6 bases). Germline V lookup: CDR1 ENHRY, CDR2 SYGVKD. Trimming removed 7 bases at V and 8 bases at J, with 14 bases between. The CDR3 has 13 amino acids.

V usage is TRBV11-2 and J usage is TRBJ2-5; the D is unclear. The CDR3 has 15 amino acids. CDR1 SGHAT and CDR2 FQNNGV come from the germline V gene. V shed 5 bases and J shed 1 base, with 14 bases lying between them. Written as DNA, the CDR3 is TGTGCCAGCAGCGTCCCGGTGGGCAGCCAAGAGACCCAGTACTTC. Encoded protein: CASSVPVGSQETQYF.

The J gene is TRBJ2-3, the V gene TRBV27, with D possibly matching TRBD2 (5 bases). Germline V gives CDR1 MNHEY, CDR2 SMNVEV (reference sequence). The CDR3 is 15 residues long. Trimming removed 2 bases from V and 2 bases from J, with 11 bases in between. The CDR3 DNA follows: TGTGCCAGCAGTTTAATTCGGGGATCCACAGATACGCAGTATTTT. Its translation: CASSLIRGSTDTQYF.

The CDR3 region is CASNFGTGVSNEQFF. The CDR3 nucleotides read TGCGCCAGCAATTTCGGGACAGGGGTTTCGAATGAGCAGTTCTTC. V is TRBV5-1 and J is TRBJ2-1; TRBD1 aligns across 10 bases. Germline CDR1 SGHRS, CDR2 YFSETQ. With 6 bases clipped from V and 7 bases from J, the junction kept 10 bases outside the gene matches. The CDR3 sequence is 15 residues long.

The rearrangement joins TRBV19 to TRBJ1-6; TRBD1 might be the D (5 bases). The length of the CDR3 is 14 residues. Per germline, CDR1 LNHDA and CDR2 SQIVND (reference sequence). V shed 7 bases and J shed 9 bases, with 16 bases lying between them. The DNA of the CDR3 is TGTGCCAGTAACCTCAGTAGGGGAGGTTCACCCCTCCACTTT. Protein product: CASNLSRGGSPLHF. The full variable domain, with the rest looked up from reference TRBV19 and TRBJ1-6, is DGGITQSPKYLFRKEGQNVTLSCEQNLNHDAMYWYRQDPGQGLRLIYYSQIVNDFQKGDIAEGYSVSREKKESFPLTVTSAQKNPTAFYLCASNLSRGGSPLHFGNGTRLTVT.

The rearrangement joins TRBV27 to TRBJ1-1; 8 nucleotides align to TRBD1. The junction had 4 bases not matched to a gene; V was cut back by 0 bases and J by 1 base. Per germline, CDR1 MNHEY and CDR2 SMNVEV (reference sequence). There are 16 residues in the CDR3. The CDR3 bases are TGTGCCAGCAGTTTATCTCCAGGACAGGGGAACACTGAAGCTTTCTTT. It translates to CASSLSPGQGNTEAFF.

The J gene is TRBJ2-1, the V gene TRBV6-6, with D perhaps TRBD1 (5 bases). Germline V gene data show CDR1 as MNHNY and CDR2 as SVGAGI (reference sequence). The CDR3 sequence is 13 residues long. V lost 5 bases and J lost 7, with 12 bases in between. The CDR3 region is CASSPVQGNEQFF. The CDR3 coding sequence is TGTGCCAGCAGTCCCGTCCAGGGAAATGAGCAGTTCTTC.

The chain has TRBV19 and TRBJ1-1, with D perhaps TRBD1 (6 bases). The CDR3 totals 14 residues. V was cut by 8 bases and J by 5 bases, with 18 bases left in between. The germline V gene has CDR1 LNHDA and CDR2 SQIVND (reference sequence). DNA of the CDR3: TGTGCCAGTTCCGCTACCAGGGGAGGGACTGAAGCTTTCTTT. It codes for CASSATRGGTEAFF.

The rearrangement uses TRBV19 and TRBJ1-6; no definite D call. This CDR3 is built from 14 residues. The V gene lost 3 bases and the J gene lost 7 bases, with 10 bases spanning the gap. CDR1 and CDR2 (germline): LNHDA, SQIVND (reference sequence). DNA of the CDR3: TGTGCCAGTAGTATTTCTGGGGTCAATTCACCCCTCCACTTT. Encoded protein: CASSISGVNSPLHF.